The 15 T cell receptor beta chains below all came from one sample that was sequenced in a study of cytotoxic CD8 clonotypes in ibrutinib-treated CLL. This table comes from immunoSEQ multiplex PCR, and its TCRdb copy is limited to in-frame clones, with some not included. The table lists 300,000 to 400,000 clones, over 55% of them singletons. Sequenced material: PBMCs, taken after 36 months of ibrutinib treatment. These receptors came from a human donor with chronic lymphocytic leukemia.

The chain has TRBV27 and TRBJ2-3; 13 bases map to TRBD2. J was trimmed by 0 bases and V by 4 bases; bases with no gene match: 1. Germline-derived CDR1 and CDR2 are MNHEY and SMNVEV (reference sequence). The CDR3 has 16 residues. The CDR3 loop is CASSSTSGRSTDTQYF. The CDR3 region has the DNA TGTGCCAGCAGTTCGACTAGCGGGAGGAGCACAGATACGCAGTATTTT.

The chain couples TRBV29-1 to TRBJ2-5; a possible D gene is TRBD1 (5 bases). The CDR3 covers 13 residues. V lost 4 bases and J lost 4, with 13 bases in between. CDR1 SQVTM and CDR2 ANQGSEA come from the germline V gene. CDR3 sequence: CSVGQGVRETQYF. CDR3 coding DNA: TGCAGCGTTGGGCAGGGTGTCCGAGAGACCCAGTACTTC. The complete variable domain, with remaining parts taken from reference TRBV29-1 and TRBJ2-5, reads SAVISQKPSRDICQRGTSLTIQCQVDSQVTMMFWYRQQPGQSLTLIATANQGSEATYESGFVIDKFPISRPNLTFSTLTVSNMSPEDSSIYLCSVGQGVRETQYFGPGTRLLVL.

This clone was picked up one time. The rearrangement uses TRBV5-1 and TRBJ2-1; 7 nucleotides agree with TRBD1. The ends lost 0 bases at V and 7 bases at J; junction bases unmatched: 1. The CDR3 consists of 13 residues. In germline, CDR1 is SGHRS, CDR2 YFSETQ. CDR3 sequence reads: CASSLGQGNEQFF. In DNA form, the CDR3 reads TGCGCCAGCAGCTTGGGACAGGGTAATGAGCAGTTCTTC.

CDR3 residues: CASGTGYNEKLFF. CDR3 DNA sequence: TGTGCCAGTGGGACAGGGTATAATGAAAAACTGTTTTTT. The genes are TRBV19 and TRBJ1-4; 9 bases are a match to TRBD1. Germline trimming cut 8 bases from V and 4 bases from J; bases unmatched to any gene: 2. The CDR3 has 13 amino acids. Per the germline V gene, CDR1 is LNHDA and CDR2 is SQIVND (reference sequence).

The chain combines TRBV29-1 with TRBJ2-1; tentatively, D is TRBD1 (6 bases). The ends were cut back, 4 bases at V and 1 base at J, with 8 bases in the middle. Germline values: CDR1 SQVTM, CDR2 ANQGSEA. The CDR3 covers 13 residues. The CDR3 sequence: CSVARGSYNEQFF. The CDR3, as DNA: TGCAGCGTTGCAAGGGGGTCCTACAATGAGCAGTTCTTC.

The chain recombines TRBV11-2 with TRBJ2-3; perhaps TRBD1 as D (5 bases). Germline V gives CDR1 SGHAT, CDR2 FQNNGV. Trimming removed 1 base from V and 2 bases from J, with 13 bases in between. CDR3 size: 16 residues. CDR3: CASSLASRAYTDTQYF. The CDR3, as DNA: TGTGCCAGCAGCTTAGCAAGCAGGGCTTACACAGATACGCAGTATTTT.

This rearrangement joins TRBV4-1 to TRBJ2-5; 7 bases match TRBD1. J was trimmed by 5 bases and V by 5 bases; bases with no gene match: 8. There are 14 residues in the CDR3. CDR1 and CDR2 from the germline V gene are MGHRA and YSYEKL. The CDR3 nucleotides are TGCGCCAGCAGCACGTTAAAGGGGGCCGAGACCCAGTACTTC. Protein: CASSTLKGAETQYF.

This rearrangement joins TRBV7-3 to TRBJ2-1; D is unclear. The CDR3 extends over 15 amino acids. CDR1 and CDR2 from the germline V gene are SGHTA and FQGTGA. Trimming pared 2 bases from V and 5 bases from J, leaving 13 bases between. CDR3 protein: CASSLGLTGDNEQFF. Written as DNA, the CDR3 is TGTGCCAGCAGCTTAGGGTTGACTGGGGACAATGAGCAGTTCTTC.

This clone has only a few counts. In DNA, the CDR3 is TGTGCCAGCAGCTCGACAGGGGTTCGAATCCCTGAAGCTTTCTTT. Its translation is CASSSTGVRIPEAFF. The V call is TRBV11-1, the J call TRBJ1-1, with TRBD1 identical over 8 bases. Losses at the gene ends were 4 bases for V and 6 bases for J; bases not matched to a gene: 10. Germline V lookup: CDR1 SGHAT, CDR2 FQDESV (reference sequence). This CDR3 comprises 15 residues.

The V and J genes are TRBV18 and TRBJ2-1; D gene ambiguous. The CDR3 extends over 15 amino acids. V lost 5 bases to trimming and J lost 9 bases, with 20 bases between them. Germline CDR1 KGHSH, CDR2 LQKENI. CDR3 sequence reads: CASSSLPLLNGEQFF. Here the CDR3 DNA reads TGTGCCAGCTCATCTCTTCCCCTACTAAACGGTGAGCAGTTCTTC.

The chain uses TRBV10-3 and TRBJ2-1, with TRBD2 matching over 9 bases. Germline-derived CDR1 and CDR2 are ENHRY and SYGVKD. There are 15 residues in the CDR3. With V trimmed by 3 bases and J by 7 bases, 7 bases remained unmatched. The CDR3 sequence: CAISDSASGKNEQFF. Here the CDR3 DNA reads TGTGCCATCAGTGATTCCGCTAGCGGGAAGAATGAGCAGTTCTTC.

CDR3 sequence reads: CASSLEDRAYGYTF. In DNA, the CDR3 is TGTGCCAGCAGCTTAGAGGACAGGGCCTATGGCTACACCTTC. This rearrangement joins TRBV11-2 to TRBJ1-2; 8 positions match TRBD1. V shed 0 bases, J shed 4 bases, and the junction held 1 base outside the gene matches. From germline, CDR1 is SGHAT and CDR2 FQNNGV. This CDR3 is built from 14 residues.

The chain is built from TRBV5-6 and TRBJ2-7, with TRBD1 matching 10 bases. Germline trimming cut 4 bases from V and 3 bases from J; bases unmatched to any gene: 1. The CDR3 has 13 residues. Germline V gives CDR1 SGHDT, CDR2 YYEEEE. The CDR3 DNA follows: TGTGCCAGCAGCAGGGACAGGGGCTACGAGCAGTACTTC. Translation: CASSRDRGYEQYF.

This sequence joins TRBV18 and TRBJ2-7; 10 bases agree with TRBD2. The CDR3 totals 17 residues. CDR1 and CDR2 from the germline V gene are KGHSH and LQKENI. V gave up 5 bases and J gave up 2 bases; unmatched junction bases: 12. CDR3 bases: TGTGCCAGCTCAGGTGGGATCGGGACTAGCGTGCCCTACGAGCAGTACTTC. Its translation is CASSGGIGTSVPYEQYF. Together with reference TRBV18 and TRBJ2-7, the CDR3 gives the full variable domain: NAGVMQNPRHLVRRRGQEARLRCSPMKGHSHVYWYRQLPEEGLKFMVYLQKENIIDESGMPKERFSAEFPKEGPSILRIQQVVRGDSAAYFCASSGGIGTSVPYEQYFGPGTRLTVT.

J is TRBJ2-7 and V is TRBV5-1; D may be TRBD2 (5 bases). CDR3 length: 14 residues. V was clipped by 0 bases and J by 1 base, with 8 bases between them. Looked up from germline, CDR1 is SGHRS and CDR2 is YFSETQ. This CDR3 reads CASSLVPGSYEQYF. CDR3 DNA: TGCGCCAGCAGCTTGGTTCCGGGGTCCTACGAGCAGTACTTC.